The 17 T cell receptor beta chains listed next were all sequenced from one sample in a study of OX40 agonist ivuxolimab in advanced cancers. Some clones are missing from TCRdb's copy, which holds only in-frame ones; the method was immunoSEQ multiplex PCR. The table records 45,000 to 55,000 clones, approximately 79% of them present only once. The source material was CD4+ or CD8+ T cells sorted from blood, sampled in a trial of the OX40 agonist ivuxolimab. The receptors here all came from an adult with an advanced solid tumor such as melanoma, head and neck, liver or kidney cancer.

V gene TRBV4-1 combines with J gene TRBJ2-3; D gene unclear. The CDR3 runs to 14 residues. The V gene lost 4 bases and the J gene lost 2 bases, with 10 bases spanning the gap. CDR1 is MGHRA, CDR2 YSYEKL, per germline. The CDR3 region has the DNA TGCGCCAGCAGCCCCTCCCCCCACACAGATACGCAGTATTTT. Translated: CASSPSPHTDTQYF.

The CDR3 DNA reads as TGTGCCAGCCGCCCGGGCGCAACTAATGAAAAACTGTTTTTT. The encoded protein is CASRPGATNEKLFF. This rearrangement joins TRBV7-8 to TRBJ1-4; no reliable D call. Germline-derived CDR1 and CDR2 are SGHVS and FQNEAQ. The CDR3 extends over 14 amino acids. Trimming pared 8 bases from V and 0 bases from J, leaving 10 bases between. Complete variable domain (other parts from reference TRBV7-8 and TRBJ1-4): GAGVSQSPRYKVAKRGQDVALRCDPISGHVSLFWYQQALGQGPEFLTYFQNEAQLDKSGLPSDRFFAERPEGSVSTLKIQRTQQEDSAVYLCASRPGATNEKLFFGSGTQLSVL.

The CDR3 DNA follows: TGTGCCAGCAGCCAAGATGCGGAGGGCGAGCAGTACTTC. It encodes CASSQDAEGEQYF. The chain links TRBV14 to TRBJ2-7, with D perhaps TRBD2 (6 bases). CDR1 and CDR2 (germline): SGHDN, FVKESK. Trimming stripped 0 bases from V and 6 bases from J, with 9 bases between. CDR3 length: 13 amino acids.

The gene calls are TRBV10-3 and TRBJ1-5; D gene uncertain. V lost 3 bases to trimming and J lost 5 bases, with 14 bases between them. The germline V gene encodes CDR1 ENHRY and CDR2 SYGVKD. This CDR3 comprises 15 residues. The CDR3 coding sequence is TGTGCCATCAGTGAAATGGCCATTGGATATCAGCCCCAGCATTTT. Its protein is CAISEMAIGYQPQHF.

In this sample, this clone turned up once. J is TRBJ2-5 and V is TRBV4-3, with TRBD2 matching over 7 bases. V shed 4 bases and J 4 bases; nucleotides not matched to a gene: 12. CDR1 LGHNA and CDR2 YSLEER come from the germline V gene. This CDR3 region has 16 residues. This CDR3 reads CASSPKGGSRGETQYF. CDR3 coding DNA: TGCGCCAGCAGCCCGAAGGGCGGGAGTCGGGGAGAGACCCAGTACTTC.

This chain joins TRBV5-4 and TRBJ2-3; D may be TRBD2 (5 bases). The CDR3 loop spans 15 amino acids. The germline V gene has CDR1 SGHNT and CDR2 YYREEE (reference sequence). Trimming took off 2 bases at V and 4 bases at J, with 14 bases between the two ends. The CDR3 nucleotides read TGTGCCAGCAGCTTTGGAGGCAGTGGTTCAGATACGCAGTATTTT. It translates to CASSFGGSGSDTQYF.

V is TRBV11-2 and J is TRBJ2-7, with unresolved D. Germline assignment: CDR1 SGHAT and CDR2 FQNNGV. The CDR3 runs to 14 residues. Trimming took off 6 bases at V and 2 bases at J, with 14 bases between the two ends. In DNA, the CDR3 is TGTGCCAGCAGTTTTCGGACGGCGACCTACGAGCAGTACTTC. Translation gives CASSFRTATYEQYF.

Worth noting for this clone: One end of the junction is discordant with germline, which a read error may explain. This chain links TRBV5-8 with TRBJ2-7, with a weak D call TRBD1 (6 bases). This CDR3 spans 12 amino acids. CDR1 SGHTS and CDR2 YDEGEE come from the germline V gene. The CDR3 sequence is CASSLVQGASRF. CDR3 in DNA: TGTGCCAGCAGCTTGGTACAGGGTGCTTCCCGCTTC.

The V and J genes are TRBV19 and TRBJ2-1; D is perhaps TRBD2 (6 bases). V lost 5 bases and J lost 10, with 15 bases in between. This CDR3 spans 13 amino acids. The germline V gene has CDR1 LNHDA and CDR2 SQIVND (reference sequence). The CDR3 nucleotides are TGTGCCAGTAGTGATACGGGAGCACGGGAGCAGTTCTTC. It encodes CASSDTGAREQFF.

The chain has TRBV21-1 and TRBJ1-4. TRBV21-1 is designated a pseudogene. The CDR3 totals 14 residues. The CDR3 DNA sequence: TGTGCCAGCAGCAGCCATACGAAATGGGAAAAACTGTTTTTT. Protein sequence: CASSSHTKWEKLFF.

The genes are TRBV28 and TRBJ2-7; 9 bases map to TRBD1. Germline lookup yields CDR1 MDHEN and CDR2 SYDVKM. This CDR3 has 13 amino acids. V gave up 7 bases and J gave up 6 bases; unmatched junction bases: 7. Here the CDR3 reads CASTSGQGSEQYF. CDR3 coding DNA: TGTGCCAGCACCTCGGGACAGGGAAGCGAGCAGTACTTC.

The chain recombines TRBV4-1 with TRBJ2-7; TRBD2 aligns across 7 bases. CDR3 length: 15 residues. V shed 4 bases, J shed 1 base, and the junction held 7 bases outside the gene matches. Looked up from germline, CDR1 is MGHRA and CDR2 is YSYEKL. The CDR3 loop is CASSREPGGSYEQYF. The CDR3 nucleotides are TGCGCCAGCAGCCGAGAACCGGGGGGATCCTACGAGCAGTACTTC.

The chain uses TRBV4-1 and TRBJ1-1; no clear D gene. Germline lookup yields CDR1 MGHRA and CDR2 YSYEKL. There are 13 residues in the CDR3. V was shortened by 2 bases and J by 3 bases, with 7 bases between the two germline ends. The chain's CDR3 is CASSQSPYTEAFF. For the CDR3, the DNA is TGCGCCAGCAGCCAAAGTCCTTACACTGAAGCTTTCTTT.

The count of this clone is one. The chain couples TRBV19 to TRBJ2-5, with 7 bases that match TRBD1. TRBJ2-7 matches the DNA end more closely, so the J call is doubtful. The length of the CDR3 is 15 residues. From germline, CDR1 is LNHDA and CDR2 SQIVND (reference sequence). CDR3 nucleotide sequence: TGTGCCAGTAGTATTTTCGGGACAGCAGACTACGAGCAGTACTTC. Amino acids: CASSIFGTADYEQYF.

The rearrangement uses TRBV11-2 and TRBJ2-2, with 10 bases fitting TRBD2. In germline, CDR1 is SGHAT, CDR2 FQNNGV. This CDR3 spans 16 amino acids. V gave up 5 bases and J gave up 1 base; unmatched junction bases: 4. CDR3 sequence: CASSRWTSGNTGELFF. In nucleotides, the CDR3 is TGTGCCAGCAGCCGATGGACTAGCGGGAACACCGGGGAGCTGTTTTTT.

V is TRBV9 and J is TRBJ2-3; TRBD2 matches 7 bases. The germline V gene has CDR1 SGDLS and CDR2 YYNGEE. CDR3 size: 17 residues. After removal of 2 bases from V and 1 base from J, the junction contained 10 bases not matched to a gene. Here the CDR3 reads CASSVGASGAGTDTQYF. The CDR3 nucleotides are TGTGCCAGCAGCGTCGGAGCTAGCGGAGCAGGCACAGATACGCAGTATTTT.

V usage is TRBV5-1 and J usage is TRBJ2-6, with D possibly TRBD2 on 5 matching bases. This CDR3 is built from 17 residues. Deletions cut 3 bases from V and 0 bases from J, with 13 bases between. Looked up from germline, CDR1 is SGHRS and CDR2 is YFSETQ. CDR3: CASSSLSGTSGANVLTF. CDR3 in DNA: TGCGCCAGCAGCTCCTTGTCGGGAACCTCTGGGGCCAACGTCCTGACTTTC.